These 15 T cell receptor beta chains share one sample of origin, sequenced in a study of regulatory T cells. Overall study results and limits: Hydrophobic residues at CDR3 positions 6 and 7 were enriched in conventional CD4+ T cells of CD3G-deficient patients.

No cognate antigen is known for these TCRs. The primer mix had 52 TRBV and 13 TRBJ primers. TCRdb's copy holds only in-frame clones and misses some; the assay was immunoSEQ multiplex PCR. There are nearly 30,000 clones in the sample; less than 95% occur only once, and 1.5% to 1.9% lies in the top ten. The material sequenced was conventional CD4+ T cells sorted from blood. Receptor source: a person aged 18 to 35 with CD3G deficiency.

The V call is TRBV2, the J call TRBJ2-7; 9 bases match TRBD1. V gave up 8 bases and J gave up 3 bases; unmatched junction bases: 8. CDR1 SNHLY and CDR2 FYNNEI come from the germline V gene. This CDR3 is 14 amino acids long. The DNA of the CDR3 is TGTGCCAGCTTACATGGGACAGGGAACTACGAGCAGTACTTC. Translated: CASLHGTGNYEQYF.

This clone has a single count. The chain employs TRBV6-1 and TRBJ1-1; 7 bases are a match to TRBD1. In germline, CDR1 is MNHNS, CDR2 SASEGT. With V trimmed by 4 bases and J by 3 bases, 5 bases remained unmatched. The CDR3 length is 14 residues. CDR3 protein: CASSVLGGHTEAFF. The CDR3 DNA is TGTGCCAGCAGTGTTTTAGGGGGCCACACTGAAGCTTTCTTT.

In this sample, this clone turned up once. The CDR3 DNA reads as TGTGCCAGCAGTTCCCGGGACAGGGGGATCGACGAGCAGTACTTC. Its translation is CASSSRDRGIDEQYF. The gene calls are TRBV6-6 and TRBJ2-7, with 11 bases matching TRBD1. CDR3 length: 15 amino acids. Trimming took 4 bases from V and 5 from J; bases not matched to a gene: 7. CDR1 and CDR2 from the germline V gene are MNHNY and SVGAGI (reference sequence).

In nucleotides, the CDR3 is TGTGCCAGCAGCCGAGCGGGGGGCAACACCGGGGAGCTGTTTTTT. This sequence encodes CASSRAGGNTGELFF. This chain links TRBV11-3 with TRBJ2-2; 9 nucleotides line up with TRBD2. The length of the CDR3 is 15 residues. Germline V lookup: CDR1 SGHNT, CDR2 YENEEA. V was pared by 5 bases and J by 2 bases, with 3 bases of the junction left unmatched.

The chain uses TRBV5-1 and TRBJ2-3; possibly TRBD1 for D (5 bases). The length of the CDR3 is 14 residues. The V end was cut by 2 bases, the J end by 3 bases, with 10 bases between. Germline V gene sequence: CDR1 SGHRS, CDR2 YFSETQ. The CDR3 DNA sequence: TGCGCCAGCAGCTTTGGGGCGCCGACAGATACGCAGTATTTT. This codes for CASSFGAPTDTQYF. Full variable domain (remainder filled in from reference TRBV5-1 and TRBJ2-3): KAGVTQTPRYLIKTRGQQVTLSCSPISGHRSVSWYQQTPGQGLQFLFEYFSETQRNKGNFPGRFSGRQFSNSRSEMNVSTLELGDSALYLCASSFGAPTDTQYFGPGTRLTVL.

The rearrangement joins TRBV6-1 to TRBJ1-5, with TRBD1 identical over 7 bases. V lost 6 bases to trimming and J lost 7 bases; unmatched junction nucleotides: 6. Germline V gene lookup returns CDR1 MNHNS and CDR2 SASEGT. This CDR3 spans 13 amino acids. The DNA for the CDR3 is TGTGCCAGCAGCTTAACAGGGGACCAGCCCCAGCATTTT. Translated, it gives CASSLTGDQPQHF.

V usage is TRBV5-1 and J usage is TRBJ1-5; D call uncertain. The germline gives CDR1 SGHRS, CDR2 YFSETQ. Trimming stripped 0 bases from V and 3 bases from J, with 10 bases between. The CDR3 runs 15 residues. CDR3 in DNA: TGCGCCAGCAGCTTGGACAGTAGAGTCAATCAGCCCCAGCATTTT. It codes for CASSLDSRVNQPQHF.

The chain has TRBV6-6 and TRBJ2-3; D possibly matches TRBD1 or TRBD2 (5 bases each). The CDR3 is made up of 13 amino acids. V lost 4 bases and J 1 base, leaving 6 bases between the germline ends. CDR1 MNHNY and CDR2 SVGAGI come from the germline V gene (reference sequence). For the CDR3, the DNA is TGTGCCAGCAGTTTGGGGGGCACAGATACGCAGTATTTT. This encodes CASSLGGTDTQYF.

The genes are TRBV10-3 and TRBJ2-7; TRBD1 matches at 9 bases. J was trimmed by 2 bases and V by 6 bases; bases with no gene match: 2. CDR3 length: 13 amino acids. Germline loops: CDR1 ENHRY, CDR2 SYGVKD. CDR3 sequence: CAISGTGTYEQYF. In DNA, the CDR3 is TGTGCCATCAGCGGGACAGGGACCTACGAGCAGTACTTC.

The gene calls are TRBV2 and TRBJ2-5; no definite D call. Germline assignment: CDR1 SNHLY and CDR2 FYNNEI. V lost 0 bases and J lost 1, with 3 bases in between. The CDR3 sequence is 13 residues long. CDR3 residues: CASSEAAQETQYF. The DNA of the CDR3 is TGTGCCAGCAGTGAAGCGGCCCAAGAGACCCAGTACTTC.

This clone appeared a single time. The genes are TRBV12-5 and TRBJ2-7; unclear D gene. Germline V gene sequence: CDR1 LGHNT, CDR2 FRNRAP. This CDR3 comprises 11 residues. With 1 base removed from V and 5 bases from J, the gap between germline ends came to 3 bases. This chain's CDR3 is CASGLGHEQYF. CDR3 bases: TGTGCTAGTGGTTTGGGGCACGAGCAGTACTTC.

For the CDR3, the DNA is TGCGCCAGCAGTCTCTGGACAGTAACCGGGGAGCTGTTTTTT. Translating it yields CASSLWTVTGELFF. This chain links TRBV5-1 with TRBJ2-2; weak D call: TRBD1 (6 bases). From germline, CDR1 is SGHRS and CDR2 YFSETQ. The CDR3 is made up of 14 amino acids. V lost 5 bases and J lost 5, with 13 bases in between.

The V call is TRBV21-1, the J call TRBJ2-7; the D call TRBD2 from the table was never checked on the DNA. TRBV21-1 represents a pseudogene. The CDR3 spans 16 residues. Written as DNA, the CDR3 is TGTGCCAGCAGCTCCCGACTAGCTCCCACGGCGGGCGAGCAGTACGTC. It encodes CASSSRLAPTAGEQYV.

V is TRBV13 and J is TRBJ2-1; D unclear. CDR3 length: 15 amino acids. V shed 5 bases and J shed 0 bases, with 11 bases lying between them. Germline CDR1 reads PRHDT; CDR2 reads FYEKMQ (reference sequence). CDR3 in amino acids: CASSASISSYNEQFF. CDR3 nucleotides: TGTGCCAGCAGCGCGAGTATTAGCTCCTACAATGAGCAGTTCTTC.

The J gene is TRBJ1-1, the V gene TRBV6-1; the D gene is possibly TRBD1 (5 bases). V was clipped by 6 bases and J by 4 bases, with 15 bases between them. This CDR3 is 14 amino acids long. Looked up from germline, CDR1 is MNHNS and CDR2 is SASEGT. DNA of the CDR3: TGTGCCAGCAGCCCCGGGTGGGGGGGCACTGAAGCTTTCTTT. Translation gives CASSPGWGGTEAFF.